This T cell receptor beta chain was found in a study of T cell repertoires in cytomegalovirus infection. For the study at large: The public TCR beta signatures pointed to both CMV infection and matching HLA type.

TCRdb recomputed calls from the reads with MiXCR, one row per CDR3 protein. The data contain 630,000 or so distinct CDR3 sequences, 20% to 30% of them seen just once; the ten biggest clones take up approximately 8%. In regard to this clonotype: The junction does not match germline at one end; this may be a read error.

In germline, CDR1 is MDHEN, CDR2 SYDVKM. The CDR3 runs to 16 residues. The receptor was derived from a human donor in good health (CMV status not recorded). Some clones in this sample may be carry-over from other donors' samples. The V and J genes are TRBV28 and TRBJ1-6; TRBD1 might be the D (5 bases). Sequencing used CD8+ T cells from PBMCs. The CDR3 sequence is CANSPSAGTNNSPLHF. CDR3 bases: TGTGCCAACAGTCCCTCTGCCGGGACCAATAATTCACCCCTCCACTTT.